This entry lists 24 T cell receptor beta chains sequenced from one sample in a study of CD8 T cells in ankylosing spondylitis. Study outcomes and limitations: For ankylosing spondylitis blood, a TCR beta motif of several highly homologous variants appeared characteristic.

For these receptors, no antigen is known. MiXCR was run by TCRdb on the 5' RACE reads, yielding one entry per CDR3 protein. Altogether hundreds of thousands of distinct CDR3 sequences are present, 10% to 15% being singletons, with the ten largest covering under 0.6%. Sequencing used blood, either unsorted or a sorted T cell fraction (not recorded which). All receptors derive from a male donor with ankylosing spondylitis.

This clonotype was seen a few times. The CDR3 loop reads CASSQDTYGTYEQYF. CDR3 DNA sequence: TGCGCCAGCAGCCAAGATACTTACGGAACCTACGAGCAGTACTTC. V is TRBV4-3 and J is TRBJ2-7; D unresolved. This CDR3 is built from 15 residues. CDR1 and CDR2 from the germline V gene are LGHNA and YSLEER. V lost 0 bases and J lost 2, with 11 bases in between.

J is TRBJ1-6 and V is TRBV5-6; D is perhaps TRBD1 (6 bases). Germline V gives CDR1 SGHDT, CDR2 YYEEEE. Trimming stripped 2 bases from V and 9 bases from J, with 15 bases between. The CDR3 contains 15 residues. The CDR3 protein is CASSLRGGNVSPLHF. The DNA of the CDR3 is TGTGCCAGCAGCTTAAGGGGGGGCAACGTTTCACCCCTCCACTTT.

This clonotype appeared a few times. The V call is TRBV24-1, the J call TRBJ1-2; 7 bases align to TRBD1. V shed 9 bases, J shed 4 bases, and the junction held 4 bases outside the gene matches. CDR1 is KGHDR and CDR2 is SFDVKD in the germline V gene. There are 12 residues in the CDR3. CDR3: CATGDSGYGYTF. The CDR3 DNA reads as TGTGCCACCGGGGACAGTGGCTATGGCTACACCTTC.

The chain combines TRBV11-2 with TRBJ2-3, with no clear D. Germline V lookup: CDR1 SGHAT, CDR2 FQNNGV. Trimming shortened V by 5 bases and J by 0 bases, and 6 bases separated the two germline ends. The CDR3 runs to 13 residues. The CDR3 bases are TGTGCCAGCAGCCGGTACAGCACAGATACGCAGTATTTT. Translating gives CASSRYSTDTQYF.

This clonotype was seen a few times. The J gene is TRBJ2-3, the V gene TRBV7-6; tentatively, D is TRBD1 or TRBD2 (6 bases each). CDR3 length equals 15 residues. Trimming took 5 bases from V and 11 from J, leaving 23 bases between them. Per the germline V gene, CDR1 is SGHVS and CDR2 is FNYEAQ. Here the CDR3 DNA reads TGTGCCAGCAGCCAGACAGGAGGGCCCTCTGGAGGGCAGTATTTT. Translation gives CASSQTGGPSGGQYF.

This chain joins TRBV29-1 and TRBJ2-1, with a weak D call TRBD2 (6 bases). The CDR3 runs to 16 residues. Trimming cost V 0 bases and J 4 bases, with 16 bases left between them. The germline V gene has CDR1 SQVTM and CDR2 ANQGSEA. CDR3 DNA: TGCAGCGTTGAAGATGGAGGCGGCGGGGCTTACAATGAGCAGTTCTTC. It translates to CSVEDGGGGAYNEQFF.

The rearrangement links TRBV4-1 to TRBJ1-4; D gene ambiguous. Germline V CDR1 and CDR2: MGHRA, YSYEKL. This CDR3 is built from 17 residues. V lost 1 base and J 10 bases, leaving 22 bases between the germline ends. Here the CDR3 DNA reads TGCGCCAGCAGCCAAGTGTTGGTCCCGAGTCGAGGCAGAAAACTGTTTTTT. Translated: CASSQVLVPSRGRKLFF.

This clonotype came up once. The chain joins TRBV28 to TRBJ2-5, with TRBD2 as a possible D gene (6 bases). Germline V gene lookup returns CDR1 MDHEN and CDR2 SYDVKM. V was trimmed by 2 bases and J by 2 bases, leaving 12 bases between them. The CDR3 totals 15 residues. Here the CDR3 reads CASSLGTAPQETQYF. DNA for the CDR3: TGTGCCAGCAGTTTAGGGACTGCCCCTCAAGAGACCCAGTACTTC.

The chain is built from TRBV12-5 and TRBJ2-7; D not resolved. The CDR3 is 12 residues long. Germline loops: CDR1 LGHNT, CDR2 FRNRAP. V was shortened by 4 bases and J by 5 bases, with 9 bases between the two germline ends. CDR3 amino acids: CASGSSYHEQYF. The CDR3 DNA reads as TGTGCTAGTGGTTCATCCTACCACGAGCAGTACTTC.

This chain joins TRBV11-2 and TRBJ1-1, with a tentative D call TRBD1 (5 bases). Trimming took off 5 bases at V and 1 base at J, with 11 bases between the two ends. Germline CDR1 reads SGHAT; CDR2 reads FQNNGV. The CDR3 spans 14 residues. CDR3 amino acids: CASSVKGTNTEAFF. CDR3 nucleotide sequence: TGTGCCAGCAGCGTCAAGGGGACGAACACTGAAGCTTTCTTT.

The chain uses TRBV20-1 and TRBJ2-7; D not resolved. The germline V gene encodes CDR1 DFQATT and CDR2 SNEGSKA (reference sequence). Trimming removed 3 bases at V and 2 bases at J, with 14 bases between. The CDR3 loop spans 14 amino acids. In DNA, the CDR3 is TGCAGTGCTAGGGGTCCCGGAGCTCCCTACGAGCAGTACTTC. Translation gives CSARGPGAPYEQYF.

The CDR3 loop is CASRTAAGANTGELFF. CDR3 DNA: TGTGCCAGCAGGACAGCAGCGGGCGCGAACACCGGGGAGCTGTTTTTT. The chain recombines TRBV2 with TRBJ2-2; weak D call: TRBD2 (6 bases). The CDR3 has 16 residues. Trimming pared 6 bases from V and 0 bases from J, leaving 14 bases between. Germline CDR1 SNHLY, CDR2 FYNNEI.

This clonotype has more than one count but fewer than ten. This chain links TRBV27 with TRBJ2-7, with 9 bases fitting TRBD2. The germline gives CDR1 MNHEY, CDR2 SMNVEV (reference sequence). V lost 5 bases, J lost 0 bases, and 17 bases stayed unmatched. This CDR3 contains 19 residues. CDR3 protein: CASSRSILAGGSNSYEQYF. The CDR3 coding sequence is TGTGCCAGCAGTAGATCTATTCTGGCGGGAGGGTCCAACTCCTACGAGCAGTACTTC.

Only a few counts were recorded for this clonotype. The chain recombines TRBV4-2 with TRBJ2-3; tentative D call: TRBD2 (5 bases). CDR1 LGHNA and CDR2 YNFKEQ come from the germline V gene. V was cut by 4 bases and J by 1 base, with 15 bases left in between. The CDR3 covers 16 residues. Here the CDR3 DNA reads TGTGCCAGCAGCCCCGGGGAAGGGATGGGCACAGATACGCAGTATTTT. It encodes CASSPGEGMGTDTQYF.

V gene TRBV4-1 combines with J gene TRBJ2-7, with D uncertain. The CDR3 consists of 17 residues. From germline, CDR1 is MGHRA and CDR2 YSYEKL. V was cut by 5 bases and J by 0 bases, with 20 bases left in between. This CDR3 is CASSRVLTSYSSYEQYF. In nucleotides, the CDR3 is TGCGCCAGCAGCAGGGTACTGACAAGCTATAGCTCCTACGAGCAGTACTTC.

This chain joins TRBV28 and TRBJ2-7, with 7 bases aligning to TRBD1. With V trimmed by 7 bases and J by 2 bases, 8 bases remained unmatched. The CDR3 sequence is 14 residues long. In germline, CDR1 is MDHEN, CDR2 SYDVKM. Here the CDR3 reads CASTRRGRTYEQYF. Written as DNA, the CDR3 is TGTGCCAGCACCCGAAGGGGGCGAACCTACGAGCAGTACTTC.

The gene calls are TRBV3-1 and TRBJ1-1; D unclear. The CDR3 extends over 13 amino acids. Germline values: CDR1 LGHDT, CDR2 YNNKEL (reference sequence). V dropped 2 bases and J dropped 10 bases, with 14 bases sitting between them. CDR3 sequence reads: CASSQLARSGAFF. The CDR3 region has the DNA TGTGCCAGCAGCCAATTAGCCCGCTCCGGAGCTTTCTTT.

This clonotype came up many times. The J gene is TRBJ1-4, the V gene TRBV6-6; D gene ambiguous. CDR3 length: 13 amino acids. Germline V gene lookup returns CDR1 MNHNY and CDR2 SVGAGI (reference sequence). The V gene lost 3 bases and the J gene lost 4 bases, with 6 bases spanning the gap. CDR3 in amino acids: CASSYAGNEKLFF. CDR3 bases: TGTGCCAGCAGTTATGCCGGTAATGAAAAACTGTTTTTT.

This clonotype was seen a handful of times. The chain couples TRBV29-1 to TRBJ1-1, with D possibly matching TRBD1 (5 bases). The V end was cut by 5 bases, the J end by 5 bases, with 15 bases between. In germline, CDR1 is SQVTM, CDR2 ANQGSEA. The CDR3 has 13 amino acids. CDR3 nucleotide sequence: TGCAGCGTTTCCACCGCTTGGGGGACTGAAGCTTTCTTT. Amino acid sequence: CSVSTAWGTEAFF.

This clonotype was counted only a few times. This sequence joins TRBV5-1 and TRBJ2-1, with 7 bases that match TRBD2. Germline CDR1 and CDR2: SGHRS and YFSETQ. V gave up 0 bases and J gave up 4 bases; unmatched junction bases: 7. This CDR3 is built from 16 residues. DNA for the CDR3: TGCGCCAGCAGCTTGGCCCCAGCGGGACCATACAATGAGCAGTTCTTC. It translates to CASSLAPAGPYNEQFF.

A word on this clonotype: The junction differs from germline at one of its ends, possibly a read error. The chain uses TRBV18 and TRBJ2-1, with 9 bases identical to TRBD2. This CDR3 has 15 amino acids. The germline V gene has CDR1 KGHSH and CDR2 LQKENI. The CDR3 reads CASSPLAGGENEQFF. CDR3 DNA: TGTGCTAGCTCACCATTGGCGGGAGGGGAAAATGAGCAGTTCTTC.

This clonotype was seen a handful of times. The CDR3 bases are TGTGCCAGCAGTGAATTCCGGGGCGGGCGCTATGGCTACACCTTC. Translated: CASSEFRGGRYGYTF. The rearrangement joins TRBV25-1 to TRBJ1-2; perhaps TRBD1 as D (5 bases). The germline V gene has CDR1 MGHDK and CDR2 SYGVNS. The CDR3 contains 15 residues. V gave up 1 base and J gave up 4 bases, with 13 bases separating them.

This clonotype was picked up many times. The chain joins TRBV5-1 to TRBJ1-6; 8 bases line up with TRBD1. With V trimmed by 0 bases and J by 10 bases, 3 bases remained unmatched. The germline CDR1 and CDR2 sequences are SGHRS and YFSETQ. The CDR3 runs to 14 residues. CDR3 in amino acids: CASSLETGESPLHF. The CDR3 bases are TGCGCCAGCAGCTTGGAGACAGGGGAATCACCCCTCCACTTT.

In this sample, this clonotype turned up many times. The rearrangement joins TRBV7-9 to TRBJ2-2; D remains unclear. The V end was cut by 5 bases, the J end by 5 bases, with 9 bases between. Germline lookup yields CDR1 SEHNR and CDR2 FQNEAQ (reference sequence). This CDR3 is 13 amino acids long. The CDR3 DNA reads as TGTGCCAGCAGCCAAGACCGAACCGGGGAGCTGTTTTTT. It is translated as CASSQDRTGELFF.